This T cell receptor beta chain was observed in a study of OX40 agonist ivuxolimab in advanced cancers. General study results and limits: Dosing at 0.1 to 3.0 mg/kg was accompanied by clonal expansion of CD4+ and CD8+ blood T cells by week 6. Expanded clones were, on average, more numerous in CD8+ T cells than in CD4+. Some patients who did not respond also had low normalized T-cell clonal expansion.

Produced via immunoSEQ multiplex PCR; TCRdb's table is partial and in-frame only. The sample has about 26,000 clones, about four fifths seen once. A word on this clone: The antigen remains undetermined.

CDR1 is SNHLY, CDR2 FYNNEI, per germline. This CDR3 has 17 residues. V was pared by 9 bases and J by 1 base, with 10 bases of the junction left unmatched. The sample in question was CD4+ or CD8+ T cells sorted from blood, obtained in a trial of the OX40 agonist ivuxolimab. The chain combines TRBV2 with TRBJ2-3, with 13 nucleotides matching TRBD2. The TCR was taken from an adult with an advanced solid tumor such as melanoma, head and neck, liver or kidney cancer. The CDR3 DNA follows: TGTGCCAGGGGTACTAGCGGGGGGGCCGAGGGCACAGATACGCAGTATTTT. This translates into CARGTSGGAEGTDTQYF. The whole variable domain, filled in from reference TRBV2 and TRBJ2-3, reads EPEVTQTPSHQVTQMGQEVILRCVPISNHLYFYWYRQILGQKVEFLVSFYNNEISEKSEIFDDQFSVERPDGSNFTLKIRSTKLEDSAMYFCARGTSGGAEGTDTQYFGPGTRLTVL.